This entry concerns a single T cell receptor (beta chain). Relative to the germline gene, one junction end is altered; a read error may explain this. The data originate from a study of blood T cells in healthy people across ages. Looked up from germline, CDR1 is DFQATT and CDR2 is SNEGSKA (reference sequence). The CDR3 is 11 residues long. Through a sample-barcoded 5' primer and a J-beta primer mix, a second PCR was run for roughly 7 to 12 cycles. MiXCR was run by TCRdb on the 5' RACE reads, yielding one entry per CDR3 protein. The sample yields approximately 690,000 distinct CDR3 sequences, approximately 40% seen once.

The gene calls are TRBV20-1 and TRBJ1-1; D not resolved. Sequencing was performed on blood. This TCR came from a man older than 75 in good health. In nucleotides, the CDR3 is TGCAGTGCCGGAGTGAACGCTGAAGCTTTCTTT. Its translation is CSAGVNAEAFF.